The sequence of this TCR beta chain was determined in a study of beta chain features in type 1 diabetes. Expressed TCRB transcripts were sequenced, since all the RNA that had been isolated was reverse transcribed. The repertoire was sequenced with immunoSEQ multiplex PCR; TCRdb's copy has only in-frame clones and lacks some. The table has around 300,000 clones, roughly 15% seen once. This CDR3 comprises 13 residues. Deletions cut 6 bases from V and 6 bases from J, with 11 bases between. Germline lookup yields CDR1 KGHSH and CDR2 LQKENI. Per donor, one heparinised blood draw averaged roughly 120 mL. This TCR came from a man under 40 in good health. The sample comprised central memory CD4+ T cells from blood. V and J are TRBV18 and TRBJ2-2, with a possible D match to TRBD2 (6 bases). This CDR3 is CASSPTSAGELFF. CDR3 DNA: TGTGCCAGCTCGCCGACTAGTGCCGGGGAGCTGTTTTTT.